What follows is one TCR beta chain and its context. The authors' processing: For nucleated cells, counts were estimated from reference gene primer amplification. Generated by immunoSEQ multiplex PCR, the TCRdb table keeps only in-frame clones and is missing some. V and J calls and clone size come straight from that table; D and trimming were deduced from the DNA. The sample has some 400,000 clones; roughly four fifths are singletons. The data are from a study of blood T cell repertoires in COVID-19. Study background: T cells, B-cell-depleted T cells, or PBMCs supplied cDNA or gDNA.

This CDR3 comprises 14 residues. Trimming removed 0 bases from V and 9 bases from J, with 10 bases in between. CDR1 and CDR2 from the germline V gene are SGHDT and YYEEEE. The clonotype was recovered from a human donor with acute or convalescent COVID-19. The donor label of this sample is uncertain. The chain links TRBV5-6 to TRBJ1-6; no clear D gene. The sequenced sample consisted of peripheral blood. The CDR3 here is CASSLEAVGSPLHF. The CDR3 DNA is TGTGCCAGCAGCTTGGAGGCGGTCGGTTCACCCCTCCACTTT.